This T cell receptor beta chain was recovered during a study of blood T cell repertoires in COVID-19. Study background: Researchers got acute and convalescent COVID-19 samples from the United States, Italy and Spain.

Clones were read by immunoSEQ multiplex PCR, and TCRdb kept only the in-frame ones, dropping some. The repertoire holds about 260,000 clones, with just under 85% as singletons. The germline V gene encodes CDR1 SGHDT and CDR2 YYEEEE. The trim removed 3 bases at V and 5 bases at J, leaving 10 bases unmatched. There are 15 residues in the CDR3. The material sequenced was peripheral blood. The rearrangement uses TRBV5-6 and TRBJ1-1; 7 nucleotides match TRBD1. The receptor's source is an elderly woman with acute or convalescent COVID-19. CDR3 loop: CASSSQTGTGTEAFF. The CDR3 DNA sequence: TGTGCCAGCAGCTCCCAGACAGGGACCGGAACTGAAGCTTTCTTT.